The sequence of this T cell receptor (beta chain) was determined in a study of shared clonotypes between healthy human individuals. In the authors' methods: From ImmunoSEQ came sequences covering only the junction and carrying no quality scores, so filtering differed. Profiled with immunoSEQ multiplex PCR; TCRdb holds only in-frame clones, not every one. V, J and clone size derive from that table, while D and trimming were established from the DNA sequence. Of roughly 1,100,000 clones listed, around 76% are singletons. The sample comprised memory CD4+ T cells sorted from blood. Subset described: CD45RA-negative fraction. This receptor was taken from a man younger than 35 in good health.

The CDR3 nucleotides are TGTGCCAGCAGTGAATCGCCGGCGCCGTTCAATGAGCAGTTCTTC. It codes for CASSESPAPFNEQFF. The chain couples TRBV6-1 to TRBJ2-1, with D unresolved. Germline V CDR1 and CDR2: MNHNS, SASEGT. Trimming removed 2 bases at V and 6 bases at J, with 14 bases between. The CDR3 consists of 15 residues.